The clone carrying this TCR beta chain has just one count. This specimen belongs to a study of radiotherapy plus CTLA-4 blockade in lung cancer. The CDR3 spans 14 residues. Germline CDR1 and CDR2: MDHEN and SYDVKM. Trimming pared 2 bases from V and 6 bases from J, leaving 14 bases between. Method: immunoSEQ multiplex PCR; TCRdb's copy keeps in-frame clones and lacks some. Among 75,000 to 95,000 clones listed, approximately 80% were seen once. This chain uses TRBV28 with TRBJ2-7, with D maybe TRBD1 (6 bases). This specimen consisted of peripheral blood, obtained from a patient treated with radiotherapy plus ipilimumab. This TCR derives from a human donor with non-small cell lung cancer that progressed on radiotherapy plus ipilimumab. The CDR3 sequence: CASSLGRGTFEQYV. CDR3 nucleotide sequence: TGTGCCAGCAGTTTAGGCAGGGGTACGTTCGAGCAGTACGTC.